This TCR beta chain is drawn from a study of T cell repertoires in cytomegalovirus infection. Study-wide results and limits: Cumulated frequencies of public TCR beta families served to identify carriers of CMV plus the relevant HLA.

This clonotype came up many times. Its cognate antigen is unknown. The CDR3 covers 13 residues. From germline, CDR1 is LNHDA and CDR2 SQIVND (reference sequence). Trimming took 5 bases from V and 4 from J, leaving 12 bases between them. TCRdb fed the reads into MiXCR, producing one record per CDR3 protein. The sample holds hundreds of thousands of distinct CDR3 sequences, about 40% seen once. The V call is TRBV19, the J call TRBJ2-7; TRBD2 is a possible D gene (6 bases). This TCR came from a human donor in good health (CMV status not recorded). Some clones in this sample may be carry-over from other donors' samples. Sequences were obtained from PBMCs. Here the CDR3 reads CASSLTAGYEQYF. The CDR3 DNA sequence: TGTGCCAGTAGTTTAACCGCGGGGTACGAGCAGTACTTC.